The next 28 T cell receptor beta chains were all read from a single sample in a study of blood T cell repertoires in COVID-19. Produced via immunoSEQ multiplex PCR; TCRdb's table is partial and in-frame only. The sample includes approximately 280,000 clones, about 89% of them seen just once. Sequencing was carried out using peripheral blood. These receptor sequences come from a man over 45 with acute or convalescent COVID-19.

The chain carries TRBV18 and TRBJ2-2, with D possibly being TRBD2 (6 bases). The CDR3 extends over 15 amino acids. Germline V lookup: CDR1 KGHSH, CDR2 LQKENI. Trimming took off 3 bases at V and 2 bases at J, with 10 bases between the two ends. The CDR3 spells CASSPEGFNTGELFF. CDR3 coding DNA: TGTGCCAGCTCACCGGAGGGTTTCAACACCGGGGAGCTGTTTTTT.

In the case of this clone: Other DNA sequences in this specimen translate into the identical CDR3. The chain combines TRBV5-1 with TRBJ2-2; D gene ambiguous. Germline CDR1 SGHRS, CDR2 YFSETQ. CDR3 size: 13 residues. V gave up 0 bases and J gave up 5 bases, with 5 bases separating them. As DNA, the CDR3 is TGCGCCAGCAGCTTGGGGGCTACCGGGGAGCTGTTTTTT. Translation: CASSLGATGELFF.

CDR3 sequence: CASSRGETQYF. Written as DNA, the CDR3 is TGTGCCAGCAGCAGAGGAGAGACCCAGTACTTC. This chain connects TRBV5-6 to TRBJ2-5; D unresolved. The germline gives CDR1 SGHDT, CDR2 YYEEEE. V was trimmed by 4 bases and J by 4 bases, leaving 5 bases between them. The CDR3 consists of 11 residues.

The chain recombines TRBV25-1 with TRBJ1-1, with D unresolved. Looked up from germline, CDR1 is MGHDK and CDR2 is SYGVNS. The ends were cut back, 10 bases at V and 0 bases at J, with 15 bases in the middle. The CDR3 sequence is 14 residues long. CDR3 amino acids: CATTDGNMNTEAFF. CDR3 bases: TGTGCCACTACGGACGGGAATATGAACACTGAAGCTTTCTTT.

This chain connects TRBV11-2 to TRBJ2-3, with 16 bases fitting TRBD2. There are 16 residues in the CDR3. CDR1 and CDR2 (germline): SGHAT, FQNNGV. The V and J ends lost 7 bases and 3 bases, in that order; junction bases with no gene match: 4. The CDR3 nucleotides read TGTGCCAGCACCTTGGGACTAGCGGGGGGGACAGATACGCAGTATTTT. Translated: CASTLGLAGGTDTQYF.

The chain recombines TRBV7-3 with TRBJ1-1; tentative D call: TRBD1 (6 bases). CDR1 and CDR2 from the germline V gene are SGHTA and FQGTGA. The CDR3 is made up of 17 amino acids. The V and J ends lost 5 bases and 0 bases respectively, with 19 bases between them. CDR3 sequence (DNA): TGTGCCAGCAGCCTTGGGGGCCCCAGGGGCATGAACACTGAAGCTTTCTTT. Protein: CASSLGGPRGMNTEAFF.

J is TRBJ1-4 and V is TRBV19; D unclear. The CDR3 length is 15 residues. The V end lost 3 bases, the J end lost 10 bases, and 18 bases lay between the germline ends. CDR1 and CDR2 (germline): LNHDA, SQIVND (reference sequence). The CDR3 DNA reads as TGTGCCAGTAGTATGGAGGGCTCGAGTCGGCGAAAACTGTTTTTT. Translating gives CASSMEGSSRRKLFF.

The chain links TRBV9 to TRBJ1-2, with D possibly matching TRBD1 (6 bases). Trimming took off 3 bases at V and 0 bases at J, with 18 bases between the two ends. The CDR3 has 17 residues. Germline CDR1 is SGDLS and CDR2 is YYNGEE. The CDR3 region is CASSAEGGLLTNYGYTF. CDR3 bases: TGTGCCAGCAGCGCCGAGGGGGGGCTTCTTACTAACTATGGCTACACCTTC.

CDR3 sequence (DNA): TGTGCCAGCAGAGGGACAGCTACCTACGAGCAGTACTTC. As protein: CASRGTATYEQYF. The J gene is TRBJ2-7, the V gene TRBV6-5; 7 bases line up with TRBD1. Germline-derived CDR1 and CDR2 are MNHEY and SVGAGI. This CDR3 is built from 13 residues. The V segment lost 6 bases and the J segment 2 bases; nucleotides outside the gene matches: 4.

The V gene is TRBV3-1 (or the pseudogene TRBV3-2), the J gene TRBJ2-2, with 7 bases identical to TRBD1. This CDR3 contains 17 residues. The ends lost 5 bases at V and 1 base at J; junction bases unmatched: 10. Germline V gene data show CDR1 as LGHDT and CDR2 as YNNKEL (reference sequence). For the CDR3, the DNA is TGTGCCAGCAGCGTATTATTCCAGGGGGAGAACACCGGGGAGCTGTTTTTT. Translating gives CASSVLFQGENTGELFF.

V is TRBV25-1 and J is TRBJ1-2; 10 bases fit TRBD1. The CDR3 sequence is 12 residues long. Germline V gene lookup returns CDR1 MGHDK and CDR2 SYGVNS. The J segment lost 7 bases and the V segment lost 7 bases, leaving 3 bases of the junction unmatched. The CDR3 loop reads CASNDRGLGYTF. CDR3 coding DNA: TGTGCCAGCAATGACAGGGGGCTTGGCTACACCTTC.

The gene calls are TRBV15 and TRBJ1-2; 7 nucleotides match TRBD1. The CDR3 extends over 15 amino acids. Trimming removed 5 bases from V and 5 bases from J; junction bases left unmatched: 11. Germline CDR1 LNHNV, CDR2 YYDKDF (reference sequence). The CDR3 nucleotides are TGTGCCACCAGCGACCAGGGGGTCAACGTGTATGGCTACACCTTC. Its protein product is CATSDQGVNVYGYTF. The variable domain in full, completed from reference TRBV15 and TRBJ1-2, reads DAMVIQNPRYQVTQFGKPVTLSCSQTLNHNVMYWYQQKSSQAPKLLFHYYDKDFNNEADTPDNFQSRRPNTSFCFLDIRSPGLGDTAMYLCATSDQGVNVYGYTFGSGTRLTVV.

In regard to this clone: In the same sample, other DNA sequences code for this CDR3. The CDR3 loop is CASSYLVTGDTEAFF. The DNA of the CDR3 is TGTGCCAGCAGTTATCTTGTAACAGGGGACACTGAAGCTTTCTTT. The chain is built from TRBV6-5 and TRBJ1-1; 7 nucleotides line up with TRBD1. Trimming cost V 3 bases and J 3 bases; bases outside gene matches: 7. The CDR3 extends over 15 amino acids. Germline CDR1 reads MNHEY; CDR2 reads SVGAGI.

This clone was recorded only once. The chain couples TRBV7-9 to TRBJ1-2, with D possibly TRBD1 on 5 matching bases. V lost 5 bases to trimming and J lost 4 bases, with 14 bases between them. Germline values: CDR1 SEHNR, CDR2 FQNEAQ (reference sequence). The CDR3 contains 14 residues. The CDR3 region has the DNA TGTGCCAGCAGCCTTGGGTGGGGCGCCTATGGCTACACCTTC. As protein: CASSLGWGAYGYTF.

J is TRBJ2-5 and V is TRBV20-1, with D perhaps TRBD1 (5 bases). V shed 7 bases and J shed 5 bases, with 11 bases lying between them. Germline V gene data show CDR1 as DFQATT and CDR2 as SNEGSKA (reference sequence). This CDR3 is 11 amino acids long. The CDR3 nucleotides read TGCAGTGGGGGTGGGGCCGAGACCCAGTACTTC. Translated, it gives CSGGGAETQYF.

Note on this clone: A read error may produce the germline difference seen at one junction end. The chain recombines TRBV5-6 with TRBJ2-7; weak D call: TRBD2 (5 bases). CDR1 is SGHDT, CDR2 YYEEEE, per germline. The CDR3 sequence is 16 residues long. In DNA form, the CDR3 reads TGTGCCAGCAGATTGGAGGCAGGATTTTTCTCCTACGAGCAGTACTTC. Protein: CASRLEAGFFSYEQYF.

The chain couples TRBV27 to TRBJ2-5, with D perhaps matching TRBD2 (7 bases). The CDR3 contains 15 residues. Trimming took off 5 bases at V and 1 base at J, with 14 bases between the two ends. The V gene's germline CDR1 is MNHEY and CDR2 SMNVEV (reference sequence). CDR3 DNA sequence: TGTGCCAGCAGTGGACGCCGGGGGGCCCAAGAGACCCAGTACTTC. This codes for CASSGRRGAQETQYF.

The chain couples TRBV10-3 to TRBJ2-1; 8 nucleotides match TRBD1. Germline-derived CDR1 and CDR2 are ENHRY and SYGVKD. This CDR3 region has 14 residues. V shed 6 bases, J shed 2 bases, and the junction held 3 bases outside the gene matches. The CDR3 spells CAISLGQAYNEQFF. The CDR3 DNA sequence: TGTGCCATCAGCCTGGGACAGGCCTACAATGAGCAGTTCTTC.

V and J are TRBV6-5 and TRBJ1-1; D might be TRBD1 (6 bases). This CDR3 spans 14 amino acids. V shed 6 bases and J shed 4 bases, with 15 bases lying between them. Germline CDR1 MNHEY, CDR2 SVGAGI. The CDR3: CASRGAGIGTEAFF. The CDR3, as DNA: TGTGCCAGCAGGGGGGCTGGGATTGGCACTGAAGCTTTCTTT.

The chain employs TRBV3-1 (or the pseudogene TRBV3-2) and TRBJ1-1; D uncertain. From germline, CDR1 is LGHDT and CDR2 YNNKEL (reference sequence). The CDR3 length is 14 residues. Trimming cost V 1 base and J 3 bases, with 9 bases left between them. CDR3 region: CASSQGAWDTEAFF. CDR3 nucleotides: TGTGCCAGCAGCCAAGGGGCATGGGACACTGAAGCTTTCTTT.

The J gene is TRBJ1-1, the V gene TRBV9; no clear D gene. The CDR3 runs to 14 residues. Trimming took off 1 base at V and 4 bases at J, with 11 bases between the two ends. Germline V gene lookup returns CDR1 SGDLS and CDR2 YYNGEE. CDR3 in amino acids: CASSVSPGGTEAFF. In DNA form, the CDR3 reads TGTGCCAGCAGCGTAAGTCCCGGTGGCACTGAAGCTTTCTTT.

V is TRBV6-6 and J is TRBJ2-7; 10 bases align to TRBD1. V gave up 7 bases and J gave up 5 bases; unmatched junction bases: 11. Per germline, CDR1 MNHNY and CDR2 SVGAGI (reference sequence). This CDR3 contains 15 residues. The CDR3: CASIPGRDRGNEQYF. The CDR3 DNA is TGTGCCAGCATCCCCGGCCGGGACAGGGGAAACGAGCAGTACTTC.

The chain employs TRBV5-6 and TRBJ1-2, with D possibly being TRBD1 (5 bases). Trimming removed 4 bases at V and 3 bases at J, with 10 bases between. The CDR3 totals 13 residues. From germline, CDR1 is SGHDT and CDR2 YYEEEE. Written as DNA, the CDR3 is TGTGCCAGCAGCGCGGACATCGACTATGGCTACACCTTC. Protein product: CASSADIDYGYTF.

CDR3 sequence: CASSNRDRLVGGYTF. CDR3 nucleotides: TGTGCCAGTAGTAACCGGGACAGGCTGGTCGGTGGCTACACCTTC. J is TRBJ1-2 and V is TRBV19; 8 nucleotides match TRBD1. The CDR3 totals 15 residues. V lost 4 bases and J lost 7; bases outside the gene matches: 11. From germline, CDR1 is LNHDA and CDR2 SQIVND (reference sequence).

This clone was detected only once. The chain carries TRBV9 and TRBJ1-1; D is uncertain. Looked up from germline, CDR1 is SGDLS and CDR2 is YYNGEE. The CDR3 has 15 amino acids. V was cut by 4 bases and J by 2 bases, with 15 bases left in between. The CDR3 coding sequence is TGTGCCAGCAGCCCCCGGGAGGGCATCAACACTGAAGCTTTCTTT. Protein: CASSPREGINTEAFF.

This chain connects TRBV12-1 to TRBJ2-4; TRBD1, the table's D call, was not compared with the DNA. TRBV12-1 is flagged as a pseudogene. This CDR3 spans 17 amino acids. Here the CDR3 DNA reads TGTGCCAGCAGACACAACAGGGGGCCACTGAATTGCAACATTCAGTACTTC. Translated: CASRHNRGPLNCNIQYF.

V usage is TRBV6-1 and J usage is TRBJ1-3; 7 positions match TRBD1. J lost 4 bases, V lost 4 bases, and 10 bases had no gene match. The CDR3 has 16 amino acids. Germline lookup yields CDR1 MNHNS and CDR2 SASEGT. CDR3 sequence: CASSAPSLGQGNTIYF. The CDR3 DNA is TGTGCCAGCAGTGCACCTTCCCTGGGACAGGGAAACACCATATATTTT.

The chain couples TRBV10-2 to TRBJ2-7; tentative D call: TRBD1 (6 bases). Germline V CDR1 and CDR2: WSHSY, SAAADI. The CDR3 length is 12 residues. Trimming left V 5 bases short and J 2 bases short, with 7 bases between. The DNA for the CDR3 is TGCGCCAGCAGTCACAGGGCCTACGAGCAGTACTTC. Residues: CASSHRAYEQYF.